Below, one TCR beta chain is given with its context. The sample comes from a study of CD8 T cells in ankylosing spondylitis. This CDR3 region has 18 residues. The trim removed 5 bases at V and 2 bases at J, leaving 14 bases unmatched. Germline-derived CDR1 and CDR2 are DFQATT and SNEGSKA (reference sequence). TCRdb reprocessed the 5' RACE reads via MiXCR and lists one record per CDR3 protein. The repertoire consists of 250,000 or so distinct CDR3 sequences, with about 10% occurring once and the leading ten covering 2% to 3%. The chain combines TRBV20-1 with TRBJ2-1; 11 bases are shared with TRBD1. The sample comprised blood, either unsorted or a sorted T cell fraction (not recorded which). The origin of this receptor is a male donor with ankylosing spondylitis or in good health (not recorded which). This CDR3 reads CSACGDSGGQGAYNEQFF. The DNA of the CDR3 is TGCAGTGCTTGCGGAGACTCCGGGGGACAGGGGGCCTACAATGAGCAGTTCTTC.